This T cell receptor beta chain was obtained from a study of technical replicates of blood from four donors. Between the trimmed V and J ends, which lost 1 base and 7 bases, there was a span of 11 bases. CDR1 SGDLS and CDR2 YYNGEE come from the germline V gene. The CDR3 runs 14 residues. This clone was observed a handful of times. Using immunoSEQ multiplex PCR, the repertoire was profiled, and TCRdb retains in-frame clones only, with some absent. This table holds tens of thousands of clones, roughly 92% found once. The gene calls are TRBV9 and TRBJ1-4; D unresolved. The specimen was T cells isolated from PBMCs. The sequence was collected from a human donor in good health. As DNA, the CDR3 is TGTGCCAGCAGCGTACGAGAAAGGAGTGAAAAACTGTTTTTT. Amino acids: CASSVRERSEKLFF.